This entry is about one T cell receptor (beta chain). Original processing notes: Reference gene primers were amplified, and this amplification served to estimate nucleated cell counts. The assay was immunoSEQ multiplex PCR, and TCRdb's table has in-frame clones only and misses some. V, J and clone size derive from that table, while D and trimming were established from the DNA sequence. The profile covers 62,000 or so clones, with 89% appearing a single time and 7.5% to 9% taken by the ten largest. There are 16 residues in the CDR3. J gave up 5 bases and V 7 bases, and 13 bases lay outside the gene matches. CDR1 LGHNT and CDR2 FRNRAP come from the germline V gene. The sample originates from a study of blood T cell repertoires in COVID-19. Study overall: Acute-phase and convalescent COVID-19 samples originated in the United States, Italy and Spain. The cDNA or gDNA used as material had been derived from T cells, B-cell-depleted T cells, or PBMCs.

The specimen was peripheral blood. This chain links TRBV12-5 with TRBJ1-5, with 8 bases that match TRBD1. This clonotype was sampled from a man aged 45-65 years with active COVID-19. The CDR3 nucleotides are TGTGCTAGTGCTCCGAAAGGGTCACAGGGGGATCAGCCCCAGCATTTT. Its protein product is CASAPKGSQGDQPQHF.